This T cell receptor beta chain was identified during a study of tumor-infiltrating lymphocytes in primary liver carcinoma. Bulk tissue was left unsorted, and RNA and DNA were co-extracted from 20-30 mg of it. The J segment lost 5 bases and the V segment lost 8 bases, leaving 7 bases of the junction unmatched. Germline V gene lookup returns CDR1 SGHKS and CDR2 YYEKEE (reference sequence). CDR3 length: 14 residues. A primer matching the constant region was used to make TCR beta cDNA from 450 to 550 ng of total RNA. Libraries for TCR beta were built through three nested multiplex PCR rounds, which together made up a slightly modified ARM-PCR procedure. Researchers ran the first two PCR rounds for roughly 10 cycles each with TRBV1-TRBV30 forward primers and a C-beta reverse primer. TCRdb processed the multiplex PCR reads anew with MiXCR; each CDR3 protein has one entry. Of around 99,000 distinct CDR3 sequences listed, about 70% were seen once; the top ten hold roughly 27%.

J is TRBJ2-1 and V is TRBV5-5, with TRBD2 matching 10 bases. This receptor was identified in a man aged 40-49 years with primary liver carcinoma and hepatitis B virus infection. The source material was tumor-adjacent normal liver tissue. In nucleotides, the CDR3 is TGTGCCAGTAACTTAACTAGCGGGGACAATGAGCAGTTCTTC. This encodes CASNLTSGDNEQFF. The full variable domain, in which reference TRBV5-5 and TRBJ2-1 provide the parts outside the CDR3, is DAGVTQSPTHLIKTRGQQVTLRCSPISGHKSVSWYQQVLGQGPQFIFQYYEKEERGRGNFPDRFSARQFPNYSSELNVNALLLGDSALYLCASNLTSGDNEQFFGPGTRLTVL.